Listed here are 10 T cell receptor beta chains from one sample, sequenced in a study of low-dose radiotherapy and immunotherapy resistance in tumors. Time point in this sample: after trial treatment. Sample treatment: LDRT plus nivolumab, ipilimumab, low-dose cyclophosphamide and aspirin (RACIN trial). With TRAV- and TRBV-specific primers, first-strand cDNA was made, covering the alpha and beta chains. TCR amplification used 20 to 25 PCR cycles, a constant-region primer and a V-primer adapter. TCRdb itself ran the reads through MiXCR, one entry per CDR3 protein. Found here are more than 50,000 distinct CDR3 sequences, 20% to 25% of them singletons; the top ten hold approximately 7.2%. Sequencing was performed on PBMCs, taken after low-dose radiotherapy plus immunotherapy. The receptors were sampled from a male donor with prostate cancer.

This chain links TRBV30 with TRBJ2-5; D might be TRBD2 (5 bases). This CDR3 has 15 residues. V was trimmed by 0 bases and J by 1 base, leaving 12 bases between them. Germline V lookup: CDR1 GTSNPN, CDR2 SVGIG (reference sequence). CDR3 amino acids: CAWSVPRGAQETQYF. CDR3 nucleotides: TGTGCCTGGAGTGTACCCCGGGGAGCCCAAGAGACCCAGTACTTC.

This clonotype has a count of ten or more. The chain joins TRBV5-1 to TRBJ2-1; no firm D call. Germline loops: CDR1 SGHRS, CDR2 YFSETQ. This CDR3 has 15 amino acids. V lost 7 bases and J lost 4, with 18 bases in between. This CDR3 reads CASRRDPPSYNEQFF. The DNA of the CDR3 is TGCGCCAGCCGGCGTGACCCACCCTCATACAATGAGCAGTTCTTC.

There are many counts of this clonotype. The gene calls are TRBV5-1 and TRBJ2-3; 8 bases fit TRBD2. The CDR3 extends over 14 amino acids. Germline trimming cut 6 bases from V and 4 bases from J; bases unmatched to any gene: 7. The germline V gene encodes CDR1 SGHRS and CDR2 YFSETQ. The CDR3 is CASTREGFADTQYF. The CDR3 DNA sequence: TGCGCCAGCACCCGGGAGGGGTTTGCAGATACGCAGTATTTT.

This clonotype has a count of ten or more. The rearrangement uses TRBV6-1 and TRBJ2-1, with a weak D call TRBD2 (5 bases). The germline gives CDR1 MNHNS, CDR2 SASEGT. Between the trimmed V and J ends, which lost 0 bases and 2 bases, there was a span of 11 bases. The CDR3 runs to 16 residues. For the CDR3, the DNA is TGTGCCAGCAGTGAAGCGGTCGGGGTACCCTACAATGAGCAGTTCTTC. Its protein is CASSEAVGVPYNEQFF.

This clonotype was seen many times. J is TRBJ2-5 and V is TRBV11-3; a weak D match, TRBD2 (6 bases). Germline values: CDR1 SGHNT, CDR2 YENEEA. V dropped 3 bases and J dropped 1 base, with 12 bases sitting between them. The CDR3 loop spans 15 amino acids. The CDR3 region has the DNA TGTGCCAGCAGCTTCGGGGGAGGCCCCCAAGAGACCCAGTACTTC. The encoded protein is CASSFGGGPQETQYF.

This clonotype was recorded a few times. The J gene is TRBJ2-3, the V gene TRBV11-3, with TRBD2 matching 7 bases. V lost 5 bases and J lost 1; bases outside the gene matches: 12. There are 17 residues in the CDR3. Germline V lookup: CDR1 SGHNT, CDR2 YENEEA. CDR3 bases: TGTGCCAGCAGCCCCCTCCTTACGGGGGGTGGCACAGATACGCAGTATTTT. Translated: CASSPLLTGGGTDTQYF.

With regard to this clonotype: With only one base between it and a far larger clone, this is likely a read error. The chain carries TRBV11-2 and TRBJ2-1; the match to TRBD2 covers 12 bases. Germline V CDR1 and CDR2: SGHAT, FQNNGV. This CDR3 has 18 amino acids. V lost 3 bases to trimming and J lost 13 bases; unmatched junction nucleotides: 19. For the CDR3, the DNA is TGTGCCAGCAGCTTCGATCCTAGCGGGAGGGCCAGTGGAAGTGCCCAGTTCTTC. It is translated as CASSFDPSGRASGSAQFF.

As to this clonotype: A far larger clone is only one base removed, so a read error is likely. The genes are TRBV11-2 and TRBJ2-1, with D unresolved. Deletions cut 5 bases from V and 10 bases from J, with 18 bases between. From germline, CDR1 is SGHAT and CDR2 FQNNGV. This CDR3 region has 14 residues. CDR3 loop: CASSHLRALYEQFF. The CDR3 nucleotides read TGTGCCAGCAGCCATCTCCGGGCCCTCTACGAGCAGTTCTTC.

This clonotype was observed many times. The CDR3: CASSPGTGVSNQPQHF. CDR3 nucleotides: TGTGCCAGCAGCCCCGGGACAGGGGTTAGCAATCAGCCCCAGCATTTT. The chain uses TRBV6-2 or TRBV6-3 and TRBJ1-5; TRBD1 aligns across 10 bases. The CDR3 totals 16 residues. Germline V gene sequence: CDR1 MNHEY, CDR2 SVGEGT. The trim removed 6 bases at V and 0 bases at J, leaving 5 bases unmatched.

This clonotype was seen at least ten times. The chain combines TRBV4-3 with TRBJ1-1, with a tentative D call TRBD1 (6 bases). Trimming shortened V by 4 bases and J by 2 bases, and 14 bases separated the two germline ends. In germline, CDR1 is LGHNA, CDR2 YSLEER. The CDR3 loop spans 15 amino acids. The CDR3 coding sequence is TGCGCCAGCAGCCGGGACTCAGGGGCTAACACTGAAGCTTTCTTT. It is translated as CASSRDSGANTEAFF.